Following are 19 T cell receptor beta chains from one sample sequenced in a study of blood T cell repertoires in COVID-19 (dated by TCRdb to between 2020 and 2021). The library came from the immunoSEQ multiplex PCR assay. TCRdb took over this immuneACCESS table, retaining in-frame rearrangements with V and J assigned. Such tables are incomplete; in checked studies, under half of the missing clones stem from an unresolved V gene, and the remainder is unexplained. A total of approximately 150,000 clones appear in this sample, about 85% of them only once. Approximately 2.5% of the sample goes to the ten largest clones. The sample comprised peripheral blood. These receptors all come from a human donor with COVID-19, enrolled during active disease. The donor label of this sample is uncertain.

The rearrangement uses TRBV5-6 and TRBJ1-6; 7 nucleotides match TRBD1. CDR1 is SGHDT, CDR2 YYEEEE, per germline. The CDR3 totals 14 residues. V was clipped by 6 bases and J by 6 bases; unmatched bases: 6. The CDR3 here is CASTRDSFNSPLHF. DNA for the CDR3: TGTGCCAGCACAAGGGACAGTTTTAATTCACCCCTCCACTTT.

This clone was counted between two and nine times. The gene calls are TRBV5-1 and TRBJ2-2; 9 nucleotides line up with TRBD2. V lost 0 bases to trimming and J lost 1 base; unmatched junction nucleotides: 4. This CDR3 has 17 residues. CDR1 SGHRS and CDR2 YFSETQ come from the germline V gene. CDR3 sequence: CASSLALAGLNTGELFF. Written as DNA, the CDR3 is TGCGCCAGCAGCTTGGCTCTAGCGGGGTTGAACACCGGGGAGCTGTTTTTT.

V and J are TRBV7-9 and TRBJ1-1, with D possibly matching TRBD1 (6 bases). V lost 5 bases, J lost 4 bases, and 11 bases lay in between. CDR1 is SEHNR, CDR2 FQNEAQ, per germline (reference sequence). The CDR3 has 13 amino acids. The CDR3 bases are TGTGCCAGCAGCCTAGGACAGAGCACTGAAGCTTTCTTT. Translating it yields CASSLGQSTEAFF.

The chain links TRBV12-3 or TRBV12-4 to TRBJ2-3; 10 nucleotides match TRBD1. With V trimmed by 6 bases and J by 4 bases, 1 base remained unmatched. This CDR3 is built from 13 residues. Written as DNA, the CDR3 is TGTGCCAGCAGGGGACAGGGGCCAGATACGCAGTATTTT. As protein: CASRGQGPDTQYF.

The rearrangement uses TRBV6-5 and TRBJ2-3; D remains unclear. The CDR3 runs to 15 residues. The V and J ends lost 6 bases and 0 bases respectively, with 13 bases between them. The germline gives CDR1 MNHEY, CDR2 SVGAGI. CDR3 sequence (DNA): TGTGCCAGCAGCCGCGACTTTGCTAGCACAGATACGCAGTATTTT. It yields the protein CASSRDFASTDTQYF.

The chain couples TRBV6-5 to TRBJ2-7, with D tentatively TRBD1 (5 bases). V was cut by 6 bases and J by 3 bases, with 12 bases left in between. The CDR3 contains 13 residues. The germline V gene encodes CDR1 MNHEY and CDR2 SVGAGI. The CDR3 coding sequence is TGTGCCAGCAGAACGGTAGGGGACTACGAGCAGTACTTC. Translation: CASRTVGDYEQYF.

This chain links TRBV7-3 with TRBJ2-7, with D perhaps TRBD2 (6 bases). V was trimmed by 8 bases and J by 2 bases, leaving 16 bases between them. The germline V gene has CDR1 SGHTA and CDR2 FQGTGA. CDR3 length: 14 residues. Written as DNA, the CDR3 is TGTGCCAGCGCTTATGGGGGAGGTACCTACGAGCAGTACTTC. Translating it yields CASAYGGGTYEQYF.

This clone was found a few times. V and J are TRBV14 and TRBJ1-4; D may be TRBD1 (5 bases). CDR1 and CDR2 from the germline V gene are SGHDN and FVKESK. The CDR3 is 13 amino acids. Trimming cost V 8 bases and J 6 bases, with 13 bases left between them. The DNA for the CDR3 is TGTGCCAGCGGGGGGAACTATGATGAAAAACTGTTTTTT. Translating gives CASGGNYDEKLFF.

This clone appeared once. The chain joins TRBV5-1 to TRBJ2-7; D unclear. The CDR3 is made up of 12 amino acids. The germline V gene has CDR1 SGHRS and CDR2 YFSETQ. The V gene lost 0 bases and the J gene lost 4 bases, with 5 bases spanning the gap. The CDR3 sequence is CASSLDKYEQYF. The CDR3 bases are TGCGCCAGCAGCTTGGATAAATACGAGCAGTACTTC.

This clone is a singleton in its sample. The junction departs from the called germline gene at one end, perhaps through a read error. The rearrangement links TRBV7-7 to TRBJ2-1; perhaps TRBD1 as D (6 bases). Germline CDR1 is SSHAT and CDR2 is FNYEAQ (reference sequence). This CDR3 is 15 amino acids long. This chain's CDR3 is CASSKEGGSYNEQFF. The CDR3 nucleotides are TGTGCTAGCAGCAAAGAAGGGGGCTCCTACAATGAGCAGTTCTTC.

This CDR3 is CASSFGTGVGEQYF. DNA for the CDR3: TGTGCCAGTAGTTTTGGGACAGGGGTGGGAGAGCAGTACTTC. The rearrangement uses TRBV19 and TRBJ2-7; TRBD1 aligns across 10 bases. This CDR3 spans 14 amino acids. CDR1 and CDR2 (germline): LNHDA, SQIVND (reference sequence). Trimming took 5 bases from V and 7 from J; bases not matched to a gene: 8.

The chain joins TRBV6-6 to TRBJ2-5; a weak D match, TRBD2 (6 bases). Looked up from germline, CDR1 is MNHNY and CDR2 is SVGAGI (reference sequence). V gave up 7 bases and J gave up 2 bases, with 17 bases separating them. This CDR3 contains 15 residues. Written as DNA, the CDR3 is TGTGCCAGCATATCTGTCGGAGGAGGGCAAGAGACCCAGTACTTC. Translation gives CASISVGGGQETQYF.

This chain links TRBV18 with TRBJ2-7; 7 bases are a match to TRBD2. The CDR3 extends over 13 amino acids. From germline, CDR1 is KGHSH and CDR2 LQKENI. V shed 4 bases and J 4 bases; nucleotides not matched to a gene: 4. CDR3 residues: CASSLAGEYEQYF. CDR3 nucleotide sequence: TGTGCCAGCTCACTGGCGGGGGAATACGAGCAGTACTTC.

The V gene is TRBV7-3, the J gene TRBJ2-1; TRBD2 matches at 10 bases. CDR1 is SGHTA and CDR2 is FQGTGA in the germline V gene. The junction had 9 bases not matched to a gene; V was cut back by 3 bases and J by 4 bases. The length of the CDR3 is 17 residues. The CDR3 region has the DNA TGTGCCAGCAGCTTGGCCTCGTCTAGCGGGAGTTACAATGAGCAGTTCTTC. Its protein is CASSLASSSGSYNEQFF.

The rearrangement joins TRBV2 to TRBJ2-1; 10 bases line up with TRBD1. The CDR3 spans 13 residues. Germline V gives CDR1 SNHLY, CDR2 FYNNEI. V was clipped by 8 bases and J by 6 bases; unmatched bases: 4. The chain's CDR3 is CASLGDRGNEQFF. DNA for the CDR3: TGTGCCAGCCTGGGGGACAGGGGCAATGAGCAGTTCTTC.

The V gene is TRBV2, the J gene TRBJ2-7; TRBD2 agrees at 8 bases. Germline-derived CDR1 and CDR2 are SNHLY and FYNNEI. V was clipped by 4 bases and J by 0 bases; unmatched bases: 8. This CDR3 region has 16 residues. The CDR3 is CASSGAGGPNSYEQYF. CDR3 in DNA: TGTGCCAGCAGTGGGGCGGGGGGCCCCAACTCCTACGAGCAGTACTTC.

V gene TRBV28 combines with J gene TRBJ1-2, with 8 bases aligning to TRBD1. The CDR3 loop spans 15 amino acids. The V gene's germline CDR1 is MDHEN and CDR2 SYDVKM. Trimming took 8 bases from V and 2 from J; bases not matched to a gene: 10. This chain's CDR3 is CASHSGGSSNYGYTF. For the CDR3, the DNA is TGTGCCAGCCACTCAGGGGGCTCGTCGAACTATGGCTACACCTTC.

V gene TRBV4-2 combines with J gene TRBJ2-2; a possible D gene is TRBD1 (7 bases). Per germline, CDR1 LGHNA and CDR2 YNFKEQ. This CDR3 is 16 amino acids long. Trimming removed 1 base at V and 4 bases at J, with 13 bases between. The CDR3 spells CASSQGRGQVTGELFF. CDR3 in DNA: TGTGCCAGCAGCCAAGGGAGGGGGCAAGTCACCGGGGAGCTGTTTTTT.

This chain uses TRBV28 with TRBJ1-2, with no clear D. The CDR3 has 13 residues. Deletions cut 2 bases from V and 5 bases from J, with 9 bases between. Germline loops: CDR1 MDHEN, CDR2 SYDVKM. CDR3: CASSLAQIYGYTF. The CDR3 DNA is TGTGCCAGCAGTTTAGCACAGATATATGGCTACACCTTC.